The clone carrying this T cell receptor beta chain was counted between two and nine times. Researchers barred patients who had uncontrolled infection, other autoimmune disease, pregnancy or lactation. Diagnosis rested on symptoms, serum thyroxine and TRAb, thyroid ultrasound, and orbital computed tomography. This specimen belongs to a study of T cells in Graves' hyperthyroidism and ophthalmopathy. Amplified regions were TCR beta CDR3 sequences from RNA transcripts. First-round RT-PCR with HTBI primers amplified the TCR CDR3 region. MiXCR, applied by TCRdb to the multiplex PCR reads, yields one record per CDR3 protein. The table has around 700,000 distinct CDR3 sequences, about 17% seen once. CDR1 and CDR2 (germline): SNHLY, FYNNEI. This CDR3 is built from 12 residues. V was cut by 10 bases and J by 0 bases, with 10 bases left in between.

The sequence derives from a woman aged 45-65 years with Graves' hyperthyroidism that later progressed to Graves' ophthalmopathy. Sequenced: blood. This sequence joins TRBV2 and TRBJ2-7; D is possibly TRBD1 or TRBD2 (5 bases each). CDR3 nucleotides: TGTGCCATCAGGGACGGCTCCTACGAGCAGTACTTC. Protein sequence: CAIRDGSYEQYF.